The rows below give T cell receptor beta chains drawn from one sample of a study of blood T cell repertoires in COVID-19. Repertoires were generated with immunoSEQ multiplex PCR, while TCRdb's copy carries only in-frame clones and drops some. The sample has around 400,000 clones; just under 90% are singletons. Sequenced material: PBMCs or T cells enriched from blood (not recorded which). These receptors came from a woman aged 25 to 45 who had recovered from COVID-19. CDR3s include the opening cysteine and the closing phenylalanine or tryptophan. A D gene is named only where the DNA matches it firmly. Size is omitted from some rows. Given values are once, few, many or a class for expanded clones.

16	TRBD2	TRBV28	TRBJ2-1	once	TGTGCCAGCAGTTTGTCAGCGGGAGTAGGAGGTAATGAGCAGTTCTTC	CASSLSAGVGGNEQFF
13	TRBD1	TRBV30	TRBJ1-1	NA	TGTGCCTGGTTCAGGGGGCGGAACACTGAAGCTTTCTTT	CAWFRGRNTEAFF
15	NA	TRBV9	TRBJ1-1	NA	TGTGCCAGCAGCGTTACAGGGTTAGGTCACACTGAAGCTTTCTTT	CASSVTGLGHTEAFF
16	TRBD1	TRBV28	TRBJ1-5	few	TGTGCCAGCACCACCTCCGGGACAGGGTTCGGGCAGCCCCAGCATTTT	CASTTSGTGFGQPQHF
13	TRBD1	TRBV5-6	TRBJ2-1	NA	TGTGCCAGCAGCTTGGGCAGGGGGAATGAGCAGTTCTTC	CASSLGRGNEQFF
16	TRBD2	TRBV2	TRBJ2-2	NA	TGTGCCAGCAGCCGTGGACTAGCAGGGAACACCGGGGAGCTGTTTTTT	CASSRGLAGNTGELFF
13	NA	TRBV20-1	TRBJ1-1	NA	TGCAGTGCTAGTGTCAGGGTGAACACTGAAGCTTTCTTT	CSASVRVNTEAFF
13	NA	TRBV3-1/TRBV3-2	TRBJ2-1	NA	TGTGCCAGCAGCCAAGATCGGGGGAATGAGCAGTTCTTC	CASSQDRGNEQFF
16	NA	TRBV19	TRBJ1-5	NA	TGTGCCAGTACCTTTAGGGGGGGTCTACGCAATCAGCCCCAGCATTTT	CASTFRGGLRNQPQHF
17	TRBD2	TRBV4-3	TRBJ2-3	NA	TGCGCCAGCAGCCAAGGAGTCGCGGGGGGCCAGGCAGATACGCAGTATTTT	CASSQGVAGGQADTQYF
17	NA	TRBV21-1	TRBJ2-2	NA	TGTGCCAGCAGCAAGTTAGGGACTAGCGGGGAGACCGGGGAGCTGTTTTTT	CASSKLGTSGETGELFF
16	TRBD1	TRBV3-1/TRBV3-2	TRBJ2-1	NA	TGTGCCAGCAGCCAAGGGCGCAGGGGGTTATACAATGAGCAGTTCTTC	CASSQGRRGLYNEQFF
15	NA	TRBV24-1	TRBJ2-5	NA	TGTGCCACCAGTGATCCCACAGGCTTCCAAGAGACCCAGTACTTC	CATSDPTGFQETQYF
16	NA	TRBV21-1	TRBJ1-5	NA	TGTGCCAGCAGCACCATTCCGGGACAGGTTAATCAGCCCCAGCATTTT	CASSTIPGQVNQPQHF